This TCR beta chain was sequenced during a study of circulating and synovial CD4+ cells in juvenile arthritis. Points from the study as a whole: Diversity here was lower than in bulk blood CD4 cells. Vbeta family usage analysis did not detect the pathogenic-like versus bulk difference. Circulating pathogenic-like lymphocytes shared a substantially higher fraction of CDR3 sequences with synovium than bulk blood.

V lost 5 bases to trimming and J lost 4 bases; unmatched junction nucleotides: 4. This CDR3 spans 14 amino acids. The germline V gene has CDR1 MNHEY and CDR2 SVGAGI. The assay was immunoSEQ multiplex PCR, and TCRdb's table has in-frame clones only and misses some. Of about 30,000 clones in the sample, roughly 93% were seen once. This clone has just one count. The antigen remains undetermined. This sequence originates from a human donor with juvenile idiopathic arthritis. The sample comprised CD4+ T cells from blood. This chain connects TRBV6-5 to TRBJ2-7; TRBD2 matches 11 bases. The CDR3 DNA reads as TGTGCCAGCAGTACTAGCGGGAGACTATACGAGCAGTACTTC. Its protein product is CASSTSGRLYEQYF.